This T cell receptor (beta chain) was profiled in a study of T cells in localized non-small cell lung cancer. The CDR3 consists of 13 residues. Germline values: CDR1 LNHDA, CDR2 SQIVND (reference sequence). Trimming removed 3 bases at V and 3 bases at J, with 8 bases between. Study results and caveats: Uninvolved nearby lung showed the greatest T cell clonality, exceeding that found in tumor.

In regard to this clone: The antigen is unknown.

Profiling relied on immunoSEQ multiplex PCR, and the TCRdb table lists in-frame clones only, not all of them. The sample has about 59,000 clones; about 87% are singletons. The chain has TRBV19 and TRBJ1-1, with D possibly matching TRBD1 (6 bases). Specimen: peripheral blood, collected before any cancer treatment. This receptor was taken from a man between 35 and 75 years old with stage I squamous cell lung carcinoma. The CDR3 nucleotides are TGTGCCAGTAGTATGAAGGGGGACACTGAAGCTTTCTTT. Residues: CASSMKGDTEAFF.